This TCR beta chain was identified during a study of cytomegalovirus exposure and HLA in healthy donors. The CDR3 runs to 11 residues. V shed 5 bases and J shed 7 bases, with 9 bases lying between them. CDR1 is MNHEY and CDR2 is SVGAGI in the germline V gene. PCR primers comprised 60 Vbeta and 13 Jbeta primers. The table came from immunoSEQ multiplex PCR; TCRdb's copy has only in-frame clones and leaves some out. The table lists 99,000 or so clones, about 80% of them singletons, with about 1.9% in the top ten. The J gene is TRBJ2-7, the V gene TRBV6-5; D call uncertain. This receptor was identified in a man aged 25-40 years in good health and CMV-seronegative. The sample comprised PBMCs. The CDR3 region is CASSNAAEQYF. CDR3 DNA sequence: TGTGCCAGCAGTAATGCGGCAGAGCAGTACTTC.